This TCR beta chain derives from a study of blood T cell repertoires in COVID-19. Study in general: COVID-19 samples collected from the United States, Italy and Spain covered acute and convalescent phases. T cells, B-cell-depleted T cells, or PBMCs supplied cDNA or gDNA.

As originally analysed: Amplifying reference gene primers gave estimates of nucleated cell counts. Sequencing was performed with immunoSEQ multiplex PCR; in TCRdb, only in-frame clones are kept and a portion is missing. The DNA gave D and trimming, while V, J and clone size come from that table. The table shows about 230,000 clones, with roughly 88% occurring only once. V was trimmed by 4 bases and J by 9 bases, leaving 16 bases between them. CDR1 and CDR2 (germline): SGHNT, YYREEE (reference sequence). The CDR3 has 13 amino acids. The clonotype originates from a man aged 35-49 years who had recovered from COVID-19. This chain connects TRBV5-4 to TRBJ1-1, with D possibly matching TRBD1 (6 bases). The sample consisted of peripheral blood. The CDR3 DNA reads TGTGCCAGCAGCGCAGAACTCGACAGGAAAGCTTTCTTT. This gives the protein CASSAELDRKAFF.